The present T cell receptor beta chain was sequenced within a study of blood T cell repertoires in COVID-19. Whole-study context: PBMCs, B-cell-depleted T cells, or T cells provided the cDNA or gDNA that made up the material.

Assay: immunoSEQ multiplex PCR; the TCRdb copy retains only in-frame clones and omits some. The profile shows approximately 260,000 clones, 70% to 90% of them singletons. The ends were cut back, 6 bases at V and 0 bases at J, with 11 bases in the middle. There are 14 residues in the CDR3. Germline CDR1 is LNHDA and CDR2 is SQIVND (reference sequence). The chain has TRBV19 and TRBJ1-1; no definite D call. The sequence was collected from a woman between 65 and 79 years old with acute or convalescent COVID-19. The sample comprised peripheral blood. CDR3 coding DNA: TGTGCCAGTAGACTCGACATGATGAACACTGAAGCTTTCTTT. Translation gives CASRLDMMNTEAFF.